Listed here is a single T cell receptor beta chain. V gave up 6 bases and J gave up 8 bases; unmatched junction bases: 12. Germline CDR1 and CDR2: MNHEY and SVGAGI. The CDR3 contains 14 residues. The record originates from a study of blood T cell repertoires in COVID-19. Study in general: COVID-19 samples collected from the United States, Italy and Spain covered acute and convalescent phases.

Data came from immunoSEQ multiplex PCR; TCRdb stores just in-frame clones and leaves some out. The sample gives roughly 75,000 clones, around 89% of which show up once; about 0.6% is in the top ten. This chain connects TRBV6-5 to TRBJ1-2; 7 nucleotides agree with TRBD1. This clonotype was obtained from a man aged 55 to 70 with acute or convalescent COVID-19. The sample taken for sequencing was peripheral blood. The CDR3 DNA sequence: TGTGCCAGCAGACTAGACAGGGTCTTACTGGGCTACACCTTC. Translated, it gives CASRLDRVLLGYTF.